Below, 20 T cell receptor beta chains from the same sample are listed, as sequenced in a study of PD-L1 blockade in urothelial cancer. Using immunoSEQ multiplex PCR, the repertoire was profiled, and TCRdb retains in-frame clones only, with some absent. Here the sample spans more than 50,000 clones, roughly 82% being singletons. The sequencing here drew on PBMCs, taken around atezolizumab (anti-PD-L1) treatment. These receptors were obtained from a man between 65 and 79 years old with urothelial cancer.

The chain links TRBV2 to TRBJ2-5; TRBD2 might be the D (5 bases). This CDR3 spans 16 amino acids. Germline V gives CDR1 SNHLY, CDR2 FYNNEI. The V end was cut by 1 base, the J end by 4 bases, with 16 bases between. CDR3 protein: CASSEERTARLETQYF. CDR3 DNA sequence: TGTGCCAGCAGTGAAGAGCGGACGGCCAGATTAGAGACCCAGTACTTC.

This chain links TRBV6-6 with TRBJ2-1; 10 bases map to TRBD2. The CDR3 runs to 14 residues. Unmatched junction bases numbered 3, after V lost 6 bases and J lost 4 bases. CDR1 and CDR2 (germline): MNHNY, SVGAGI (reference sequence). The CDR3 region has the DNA TGTGCCAGCAGGGCTAGCGGGGGATACAATGAGCAGTTCTTC. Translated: CASRASGGYNEQFF.

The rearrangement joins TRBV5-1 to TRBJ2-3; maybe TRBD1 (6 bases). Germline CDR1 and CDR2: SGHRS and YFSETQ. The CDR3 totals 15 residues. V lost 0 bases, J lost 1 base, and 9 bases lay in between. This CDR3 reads CASSLGQVGTDTQYF. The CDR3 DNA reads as TGCGCCAGCAGCTTGGGACAGGTGGGCACAGATACGCAGTATTTT.

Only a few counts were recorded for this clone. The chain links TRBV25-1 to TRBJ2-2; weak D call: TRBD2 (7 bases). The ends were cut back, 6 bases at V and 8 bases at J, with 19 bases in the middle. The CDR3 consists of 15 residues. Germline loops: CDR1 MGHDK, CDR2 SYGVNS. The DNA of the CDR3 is TGTGCCAGCAGGGGGGGGACATCCAATCTAGGGGAGCTGTTTTTT. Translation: CASRGGTSNLGELFF.

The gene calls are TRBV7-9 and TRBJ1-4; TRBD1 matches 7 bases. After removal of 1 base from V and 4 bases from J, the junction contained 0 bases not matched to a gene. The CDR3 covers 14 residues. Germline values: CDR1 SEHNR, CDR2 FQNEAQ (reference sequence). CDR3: CASSLGDSNEKLFF. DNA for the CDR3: TGTGCCAGCAGCTTAGGGGACAGTAATGAAAAACTGTTTTTT.

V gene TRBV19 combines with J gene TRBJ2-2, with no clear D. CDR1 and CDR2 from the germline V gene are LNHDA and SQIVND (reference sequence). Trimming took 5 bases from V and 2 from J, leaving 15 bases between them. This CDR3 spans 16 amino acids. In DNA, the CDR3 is TGTGCCAGTAGTCCAACAGCTGTGGGTAACACCGGGGAGCTGTTTTTT. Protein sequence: CASSPTAVGNTGELFF.

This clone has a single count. The CDR3 reads CATSREGTGSTEAFF. In DNA, the CDR3 is TGTGCCACCAGCAGAGAAGGAACAGGGAGCACTGAAGCTTTCTTT. The V gene is TRBV15, the J gene TRBJ1-1, with D possibly being TRBD1 (6 bases). There are 15 residues in the CDR3. The germline CDR1 and CDR2 sequences are LNHNV and YYDKDF (reference sequence). V was shortened by 0 bases and J by 4 bases, with 12 bases between the two germline ends.

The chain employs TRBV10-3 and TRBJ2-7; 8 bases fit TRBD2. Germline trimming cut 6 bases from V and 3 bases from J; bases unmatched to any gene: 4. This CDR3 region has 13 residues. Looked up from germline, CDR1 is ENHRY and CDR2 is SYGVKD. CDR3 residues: CAIRPGLGYEQYF. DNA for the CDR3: TGTGCCATCAGACCGGGACTAGGCTACGAGCAGTACTTC.

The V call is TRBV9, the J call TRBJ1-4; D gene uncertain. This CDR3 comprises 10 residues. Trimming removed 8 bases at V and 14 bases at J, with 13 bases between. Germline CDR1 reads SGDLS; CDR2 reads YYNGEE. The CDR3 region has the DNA TGTGCCAGAAAGAAGTTCCGGCTGTTTTTT. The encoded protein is CARKKFRLFF.

The CDR3 bases are TGTGCCAGCAGCACCCGGACTAGCGGGGGGTACGAGCAGTACTTC. Translated: CASSTRTSGGYEQYF. The rearrangement joins TRBV5-4 to TRBJ2-7; 14 bases align to TRBD2. This CDR3 region has 15 residues. Trimming at V came to 4 bases and at J to 4 bases, leaving 4 bases not matched to a gene. CDR1 is SGHNT and CDR2 is YYREEE in the germline V gene (reference sequence).

The CDR3 here is CASSLRELAPYEQYF. The DNA of the CDR3 is TGTGCCAGCAGCTTGAGGGAACTCGCGCCCTACGAGCAGTACTTC. The genes are TRBV7-9 and TRBJ2-7, with D tentatively TRBD2 (5 bases). The CDR3 extends over 15 amino acids. V was shortened by 3 bases and J by 2 bases, with 14 bases between the two germline ends. Germline V lookup: CDR1 SEHNR, CDR2 FQNEAQ (reference sequence).

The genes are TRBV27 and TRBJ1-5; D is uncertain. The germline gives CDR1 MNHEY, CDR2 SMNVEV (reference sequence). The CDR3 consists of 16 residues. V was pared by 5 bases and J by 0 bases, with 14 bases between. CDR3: CASSPSGENSNQPQHF. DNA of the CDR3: TGTGCCAGCAGTCCCAGTGGAGAAAATAGCAATCAGCCCCAGCATTTT.

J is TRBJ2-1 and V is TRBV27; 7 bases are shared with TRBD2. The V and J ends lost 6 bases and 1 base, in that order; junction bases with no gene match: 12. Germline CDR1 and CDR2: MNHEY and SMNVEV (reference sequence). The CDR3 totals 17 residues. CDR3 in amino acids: CASRSTRGGRSYNEQFF. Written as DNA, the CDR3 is TGTGCCAGCAGATCAACGCGGGGCGGGAGATCCTACAATGAGCAGTTCTTC.

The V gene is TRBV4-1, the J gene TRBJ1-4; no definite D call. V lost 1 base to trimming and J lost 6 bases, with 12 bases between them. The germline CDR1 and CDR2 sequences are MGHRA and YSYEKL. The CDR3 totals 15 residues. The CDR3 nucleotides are TGCGCCAGCAGCCAAGGGACTGGCACCTATGAAAAACTGTTTTTT. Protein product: CASSQGTGTYEKLFF.

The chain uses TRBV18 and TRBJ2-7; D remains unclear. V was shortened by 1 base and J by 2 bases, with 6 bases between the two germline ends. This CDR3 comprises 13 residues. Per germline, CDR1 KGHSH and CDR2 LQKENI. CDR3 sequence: CASSPQQTYEQYF. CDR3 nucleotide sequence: TGTGCCAGCTCACCACAACAGACCTACGAGCAGTACTTC.

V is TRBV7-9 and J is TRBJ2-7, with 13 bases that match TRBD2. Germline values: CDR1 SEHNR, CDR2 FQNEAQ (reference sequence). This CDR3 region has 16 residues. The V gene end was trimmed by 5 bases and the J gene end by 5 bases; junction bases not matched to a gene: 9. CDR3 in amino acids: CASSAPGLAGVDEQYF. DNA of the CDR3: TGTGCCAGCAGCGCCCCCGGACTAGCGGGAGTCGACGAGCAGTACTTC.

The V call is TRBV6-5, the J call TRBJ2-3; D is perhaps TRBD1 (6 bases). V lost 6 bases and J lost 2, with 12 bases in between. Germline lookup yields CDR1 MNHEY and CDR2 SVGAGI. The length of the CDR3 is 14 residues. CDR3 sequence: CASRRPGDTDTQYF. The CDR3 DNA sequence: TGTGCCAGCAGACGACCAGGGGACACAGATACGCAGTATTTT.

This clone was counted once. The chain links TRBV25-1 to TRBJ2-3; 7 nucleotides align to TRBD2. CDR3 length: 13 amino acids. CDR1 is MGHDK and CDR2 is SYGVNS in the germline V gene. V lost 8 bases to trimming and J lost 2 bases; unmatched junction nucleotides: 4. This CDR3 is CASCGSATDTQYF. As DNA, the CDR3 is TGTGCCAGCTGCGGGAGTGCCACAGATACGCAGTATTTT. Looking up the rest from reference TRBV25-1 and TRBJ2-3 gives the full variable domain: EADIYQTPRYLVIGTGKKITLECSQTMGHDKMYWYQQDPGMELHLIHYSYGVNSTEKGDLSSESTVSRIRTEHFPLTLESARPSHTSQYLCASCGSATDTQYFGPGTRLTVL.

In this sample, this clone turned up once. CDR3 DNA: TGTGCCAGCAGTTACAGGGCTAGCGGGAGCTACGAGCAGTACTTC. Its protein is CASSYRASGSYEQYF. V is TRBV27 and J is TRBJ2-7; 10 bases align to TRBD2. Germline CDR1 reads MNHEY; CDR2 reads SMNVEV (reference sequence). The CDR3 has 15 amino acids. The V and J ends lost 4 bases and 3 bases, in that order; junction bases with no gene match: 6.

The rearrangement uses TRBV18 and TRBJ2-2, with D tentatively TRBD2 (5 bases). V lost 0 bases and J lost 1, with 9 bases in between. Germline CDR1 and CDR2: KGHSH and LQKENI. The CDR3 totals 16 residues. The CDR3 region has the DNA TGTGCCAGCTCACCACCAGTGGGAGTGAACACCGGGGAGCTGTTTTTT. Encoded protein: CASSPPVGVNTGELFF.